This TCR beta chain appears in the sequencing data of a study of blood T cell repertoires in COVID-19. At the level of the study: From the United States, Italy and Spain came samples of acute and convalescent COVID-19. Sources were T cells, B-cell-depleted T cells, or PBMCs; the material itself was cDNA or gDNA.

Authors' data handling: Scientists estimated how many nucleated cells there were by amplifying reference gene primers. Profiled with immunoSEQ multiplex PCR; TCRdb holds only in-frame clones, not every one. The D gene and trimming were derived from the DNA, and the V and J assignments and clone size from that table. The table has about 380,000 clones, 70% to 90% seen once; the top ten hold roughly 1.2%. Recovered Cohort 3 donors showed two negative PCRs, clearance, or symptom resolution. CDR1 is LGHDT, CDR2 YNNKEL, per germline (reference sequence). V was clipped by 0 bases and J by 0 bases, with 2 bases between them. CDR3 length equals 14 residues.

The TCR was taken from a woman between 18 and 30 years old who had recovered from COVID-19. V and J are TRBV3-1 (or the pseudogene TRBV3-2) and TRBJ1-4; D gene unclear. Source material: PBMCs or T cells enriched from blood (not recorded which). CDR3 bases: TGTGCCAGCAGCCAAGACACAACTAATGAAAAACTGTTTTTT. Translated: CASSQDTTNEKLFF.